These 21 T cell receptor beta chains came from one sample sequenced in a study of T cells in Graves' hyperthyroidism and ophthalmopathy. The source material, RNA transcripts, was used to amplify TCR beta CDR3 regions. First-round RT-PCR with HTBI primers amplified the TCR CDR3 region. TCRdb reprocessed the multiplex PCR reads via MiXCR and lists one record per CDR3 protein. The table records around 720,000 distinct CDR3 sequences, 30% to 40% of them present only once. What was sequenced was blood. These receptors all stem from a woman in her thirties or forties with Graves' hyperthyroidism.

The genes are TRBV15 and TRBJ2-7; 8 nucleotides align to TRBD1. Germline loops: CDR1 LNHNV, CDR2 YYDKDF (reference sequence). The junction had 6 bases not matched to a gene; V was cut back by 1 base and J by 4 bases. The CDR3 sequence is 15 residues long. For the CDR3, the DNA is TGTGCCACCAGCAGAGGTACAGGACAGGGTTACGAGCAGTACTTC. This gives the protein CATSRGTGQGYEQYF.

A few counts support this clonotype. A read error may explain this, as a much larger clone is one base away. V gene TRBV6-1 combines with J gene TRBJ1-1; D gene ambiguous. Germline values: CDR1 MNHNS, CDR2 SASEGT. This CDR3 contains 12 residues. V was trimmed by 2 bases and J by 2 bases, leaving 3 bases between them. CDR3: CASSERNTEAFF. The CDR3 DNA is TGTGCCAGCAGTGAAAGAAACACTGAAGCTTTCTTT.

This clonotype was detected many times. The chain joins TRBV19 to TRBJ1-4; D is unclear. Germline V gives CDR1 LNHDA, CDR2 SQIVND (reference sequence). This CDR3 has 12 amino acids. V was shortened by 5 bases and J by 8 bases, with 9 bases between the two germline ends. CDR3 sequence reads: CASSPFTEKLFF. CDR3 DNA sequence: TGTGCCAGTAGTCCTTTTACCGAAAAACTGTTTTTT.

This clonotype was seen a single time. At one end the junction does not follow the germline gene, possibly because of a read error. The CDR3 loop reads CASSLSPYSNQPQHF. As DNA, the CDR3 is TGTGCCAGCAGTCTCTCCCCCTATAGCAATCAGCCCCAGCATTTT. The chain recombines TRBV10-3 with TRBJ1-5; the D is unclear. This CDR3 has 15 residues. Per the germline V gene, CDR1 is ENHRY and CDR2 is SYGVKD.

This clonotype occurred many times. The V gene is TRBV7-6, the J gene TRBJ1-2, with 10 bases fitting TRBD1. CDR3 length equals 14 residues. After removal of 0 bases from V and 6 bases from J, the junction contained 1 base not matched to a gene. The germline CDR1 and CDR2 sequences are SGHVS and FNYEAQ. The CDR3 DNA is TGTGCCAGCAGCTTAGCCGGGACAGGGGATGGCTACACCTTC. Translating gives CASSLAGTGDGYTF.

This rearrangement joins TRBV5-5 to TRBJ1-2, with 8 bases identical to TRBD1. The length of the CDR3 is 13 residues. V was pared by 7 bases and J by 6 bases, with 8 bases of the junction left unmatched. The germline gives CDR1 SGHKS, CDR2 YYEKEE (reference sequence). The CDR3 here is CASFDRGWNGYTF. The CDR3 DNA reads as TGTGCCAGCTTCGACAGGGGTTGGAATGGCTACACCTTC.

The chain uses TRBV20-1 and TRBJ2-7; 8 bases line up with TRBD1. CDR3 size: 14 residues. V lost 2 bases, J lost 6 bases, and 9 bases stayed unmatched. CDR1 and CDR2 from the germline V gene are DFQATT and SNEGSKA (reference sequence). CDR3 in amino acids: CSARKTGVNSEQYF. The CDR3 bases are TGCAGTGCTAGAAAGACAGGGGTCAACTCCGAGCAGTACTTC.

This clonotype was seen many times. V is TRBV12-3 or TRBV12-4 and J is TRBJ2-2; D unclear. The CDR3 consists of 11 residues. With 9 bases removed from V and 6 bases from J, the gap between germline ends came to 8 bases. CDR3 nucleotides: TGTGCCAGTAGGCGCGCCGGGGAGCTGTTTTTT. Translation gives CASRRAGELFF.

This clonotype was recorded many times. The gene calls are TRBV14 and TRBJ1-3, with D possibly TRBD1 on 5 matching bases. V dropped 0 bases and J dropped 4 bases, with 10 bases sitting between them. Germline V gives CDR1 SGHDN, CDR2 FVKESK. CDR3 size: 15 residues. The CDR3 DNA follows: TGTGCCAGCAGCCAAGAAAGGGGACCGGGAAACACCATATATTTT. Translating it yields CASSQERGPGNTIYF.

The gene calls are TRBV20-1 and TRBJ2-7; tentatively, D is TRBD1 or TRBD2 (5 bases each). The DNA end is more similar to TRBJ2-1, so the J call may be wrong. Germline CDR1 reads DFQATT; CDR2 reads SNEGSKA (reference sequence). The CDR3 contains 14 residues. In DNA form, the CDR3 reads TGCAGTGCTAGAGACCTGAGGGGCTCCAATGAGCAGTTCTTC. Translation: CSARDLRGSNEQFF.

This chain joins TRBV13 and TRBJ2-2; D not resolved. CDR3 length equals 13 residues. V was clipped by 4 bases and J by 8 bases, with 11 bases between them. Germline V CDR1 and CDR2: PRHDT, FYEKMQ (reference sequence). The CDR3 region has the DNA TGTGCCAGCAGCTCCACCCGAGTGGGGGAGCTGTTTTTT. Protein: CASSSTRVGELFF.

This clonotype was counted a few times. This chain connects TRBV12-3 or TRBV12-4 to TRBJ1-5; D is unclear. V lost 3 bases to trimming and J lost 9 bases, with 9 bases between them. This CDR3 region has 12 residues. The CDR3 bases are TGTGCCAGCAGTTTGGAGGGATCGCCCCAGCATTTT. Its protein is CASSLEGSPQHF.

This chain connects TRBV10-1 to TRBJ2-3; unclear D gene. The CDR3 spans 11 residues. Trimming pared 8 bases from V and 6 bases from J, leaving 9 bases between. CDR1 is WNHNN, CDR2 SYGVQD, per germline (reference sequence). This chain's CDR3 is CASGSWDTQYF. CDR3 in DNA: TGCGCCAGCGGCAGTTGGGATACGCAGTATTTT.

About this clonotype itself: A junction end diverges from the germline sequence, so it may reflect a read error. The chain is built from TRBV9 and TRBJ2-7; the match to TRBD2 covers 7 bases. There are 15 residues in the CDR3. Germline assignment: CDR1 SGDLS and CDR2 YYNGEE. The CDR3, as DNA: TGTGCCAGCAGCGTTTCGGGACTATTCTCCTACGAGCAGTGCTTC. Translated: CASSVSGLFSYEQCF.

This clonotype has at least ten counts. V usage is TRBV19 and J usage is TRBJ1-5; 9 positions agree with TRBD1. Germline assignment: CDR1 LNHDA and CDR2 SQIVND (reference sequence). The CDR3 is made up of 17 amino acids. After removal of 4 bases from V and 6 bases from J, the junction contained 13 bases not matched to a gene. CDR3 loop: CASSTLEQGAHGQPQHF. DNA for the CDR3: TGTGCCAGTAGTACTCTAGAACAGGGGGCGCATGGTCAGCCCCAGCATTTT.

This clonotype was observed a few times. This chain uses TRBV19 with TRBJ2-7, with D perhaps being TRBD1 or TRBD2 (5 bases each). The CDR3 consists of 15 residues. V shed 5 bases and J shed 6 bases, with 20 bases lying between them. Germline V gene data show CDR1 as LNHDA and CDR2 as SQIVND (reference sequence). CDR3 sequence: CASSSKLTGRGEQYF. In nucleotides, the CDR3 is TGTGCCAGTAGTTCGAAATTAACGGGGCGAGGCGAGCAGTACTTC.

At least ten counts were recorded for this clonotype. CDR3 sequence: CSVVGFAGELFF. The DNA for the CDR3 is TGCAGCGTTGTCGGGTTCGCCGGGGAGCTGTTTTTT. The chain couples TRBV29-1 to TRBJ2-2, with D hard to call. CDR1 SQVTM and CDR2 ANQGSEA come from the germline V gene. This CDR3 is 12 amino acids long. Trimming pared 4 bases from V and 6 bases from J, leaving 9 bases between.

The CDR3 region has the DNA TGTGCCAGCAGGTCAAAACAGGGGTTTAGCAATCAGCCCCAGCATTTT. It specifies CASRSKQGFSNQPQHF. The V call is TRBV7-9, the J call TRBJ1-5; TRBD1 matches 7 bases. Looked up from germline, CDR1 is SEHNR and CDR2 is FQNEAQ (reference sequence). V gave up 6 bases and J gave up 0 bases; unmatched junction bases: 8. The CDR3 totals 16 residues.

This clonotype was observed many times. V and J are TRBV20-1 and TRBJ1-6; 10 bases fit TRBD1. This CDR3 has 16 residues. Trimming at V came to 2 bases and at J to 9 bases, leaving 10 bases not matched to a gene. The germline CDR1 and CDR2 sequences are DFQATT and SNEGSKA (reference sequence). The CDR3 DNA is TGCAGTGCTAGATCAGGGACAGGGGTGGGGAGTTCACCCCTCCACTTT. Protein: CSARSGTGVGSSPLHF.

This clonotype was seen a handful of times. The chain links TRBV20-1 to TRBJ2-3, with 9 bases lining up with TRBD1. V gave up 2 bases and J gave up 0 bases; unmatched junction bases: 6. This CDR3 is built from 16 residues. Looked up from germline, CDR1 is DFQATT and CDR2 is SNEGSKA (reference sequence). As DNA, the CDR3 is TGCAGTGCTAGATCCCAACAGGGGGCTAGCACAGATACGCAGTATTTT. Translation gives CSARSQQGASTDTQYF.

This clonotype appeared many times. The CDR3 region is CASSFQGASGYTF. In DNA, the CDR3 is TGTGCCAGTAGCTTCCAGGGGGCCAGTGGCTACACCTTC. V and J are TRBV19 and TRBJ1-2; 8 positions match TRBD1. V was pared by 6 bases and J by 7 bases, with 7 bases of the junction left unmatched. The germline V gene encodes CDR1 LNHDA and CDR2 SQIVND (reference sequence). The CDR3 extends over 13 amino acids. Drawing the rest from reference TRBV19 and TRBJ1-2, the complete variable domain is DGGITQSPKYLFRKEGQNVTLSCEQNLNHDAMYWYRQDPGQGLRLIYYSQIVNDFQKGDIAEGYSVSREKKESFPLTVTSAQKNPTAFYLCASSFQGASGYTFGSGTRLTVV.